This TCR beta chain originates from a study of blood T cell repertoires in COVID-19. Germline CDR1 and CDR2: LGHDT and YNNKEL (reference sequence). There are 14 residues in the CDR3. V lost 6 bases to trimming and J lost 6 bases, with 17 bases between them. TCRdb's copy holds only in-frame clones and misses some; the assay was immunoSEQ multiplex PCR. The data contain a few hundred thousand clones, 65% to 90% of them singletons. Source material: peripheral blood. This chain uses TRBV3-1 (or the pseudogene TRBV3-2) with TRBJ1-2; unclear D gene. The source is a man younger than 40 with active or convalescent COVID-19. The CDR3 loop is CASSGDALGHGYTF. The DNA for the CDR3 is TGTGCCAGCAGTGGAGACGCTCTTGGTCATGGCTACACCTTC.